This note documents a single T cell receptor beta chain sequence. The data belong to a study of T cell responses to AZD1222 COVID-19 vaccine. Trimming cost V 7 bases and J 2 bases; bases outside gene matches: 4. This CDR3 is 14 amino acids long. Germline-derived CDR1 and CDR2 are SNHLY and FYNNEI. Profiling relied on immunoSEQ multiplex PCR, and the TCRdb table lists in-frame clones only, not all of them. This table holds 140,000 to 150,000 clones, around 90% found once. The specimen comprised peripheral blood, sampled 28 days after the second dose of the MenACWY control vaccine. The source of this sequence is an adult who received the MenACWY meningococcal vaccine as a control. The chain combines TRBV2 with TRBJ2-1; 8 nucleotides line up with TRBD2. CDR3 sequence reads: CASNDGGAYNEQFF. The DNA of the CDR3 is TGTGCCAGCAACGACGGGGGGGCCTACAATGAGCAGTTCTTC.